This entry lists 15 T cell receptor beta chains sequenced from one sample in a study of identical twins. TCRdb called the 5' RACE reads again in MiXCR, with one record for every CDR3 protein. The table includes some 790,000 distinct CDR3 sequences, around a sixth detected once. These data were also reused for a study on T cells expressing NK-cell markers.

The sequencing input was PBMCs. The receptors here all came from a woman aged 18-30 years in good health.

This clonotype was counted between two and nine times. As DNA, the CDR3 is TGCAGTGCTAGAGGAATCGGGGGATCGGGACTTCGATCCTACAATGAGCAGTTCTTC. Translation gives CSARGIGGSGLRSYNEQFF. The chain uses TRBV20-1 and TRBJ2-1; possibly TRBD2 for D (6 bases). The V and J ends lost 1 base and 1 base respectively, with 23 bases between them. Germline V gives CDR1 DFQATT, CDR2 SNEGSKA (reference sequence). This CDR3 has 19 amino acids.

In this sample, this clonotype turned up many times. J is TRBJ1-5 and V is TRBV10-1; D unresolved. Trimming stripped 2 bases from V and 6 bases from J, with 5 bases between. In germline, CDR1 is WNHNN, CDR2 SYGVQD (reference sequence). The CDR3 is 12 amino acids. CDR3 loop: CASSEPGQPQHF. DNA of the CDR3: TGCGCCAGCAGTGAGCCCGGTCAGCCCCAGCATTTT.

The V and J genes are TRBV12-3 or TRBV12-4 and TRBJ1-6; no clear D gene. Trimming pared 3 bases from V and 5 bases from J, leaving 11 bases between. This CDR3 has 15 amino acids. The CDR3 reads CASSLSGFDNSPLHF. DNA for the CDR3: TGTGCCAGCAGTTTGTCGGGGTTCGATAATTCACCCCTCCACTTT.

The chain has TRBV5-4 and TRBJ2-5; D is perhaps TRBD2 (6 bases). The CDR3 loop spans 14 amino acids. Germline assignment: CDR1 SGHNT and CDR2 YYREEE (reference sequence). The germline V and J ends were trimmed by 0 bases and 3 bases, with 9 bases remaining between them. The CDR3 DNA follows: TGTGCCAGCAGCTTGGGCGGGGTTGAAGAGACCCAGTACTTC. Amino acids: CASSLGGVEETQYF.

This clonotype was counted between two and nine times. This chain uses TRBV5-1 with TRBJ2-1; D might be TRBD1 (6 bases). The V gene's germline CDR1 is SGHRS and CDR2 YFSETQ. This CDR3 region has 14 residues. V lost 1 base and J 6 bases, leaving 11 bases between the germline ends. The chain's CDR3 is CASSLLGGSNEQFF. The CDR3 bases are TGCGCCAGCAGCTTGTTAGGGGGAAGCAATGAGCAGTTCTTC.

The sample holds a few counts of this clonotype. The rearrangement uses TRBV12-3 or TRBV12-4 and TRBJ2-7, with D unresolved. V was trimmed by 2 bases and J by 2 bases, leaving 10 bases between them. The CDR3 is 14 amino acids. CDR3 loop: CASSLRRLAYEQYF. CDR3 bases: TGTGCCAGCAGTTTACGGCGGTTAGCCTACGAGCAGTACTTC.

This clonotype came up a few times. The chain carries TRBV6-1 and TRBJ2-2; 7 bases agree with TRBD2. V shed 7 bases, J shed 5 bases, and the junction held 1 base outside the gene matches. Germline assignment: CDR1 MNHNS and CDR2 SASEGT. The CDR3 covers 12 residues. The CDR3 DNA is TGTGCCAGCACACTAGCGACCGGGGAGCTGTTTTTT. Protein product: CASTLATGELFF.

This chain uses TRBV4-3 with TRBJ2-2; D gene unclear. Germline V gene sequence: CDR1 LGHNA, CDR2 YSLEER. Trimming shortened V by 1 base and J by 5 bases, and 8 bases separated the two germline ends. This CDR3 contains 14 residues. The DNA for the CDR3 is TGCGCCAGCAGCCAAGTCAGCATAACCGGGGAGCTGTTTTTT. It codes for CASSQVSITGELFF.

This clonotype was seen at least ten times. This rearrangement joins TRBV6-1 to TRBJ1-2, with no clear D. Germline V gene sequence: CDR1 MNHNS, CDR2 SASEGT. This CDR3 is 14 amino acids long. V gave up 7 bases and J gave up 4 bases, with 16 bases separating them. The CDR3 nucleotides read TGTGCCAGCACCGACACAAAGATTGGCTATGGCTACACCTTC. Translating it yields CASTDTKIGYGYTF.

This clonotype has more than one count but fewer than ten. The V gene is TRBV5-1, the J gene TRBJ2-1, with 7 positions matching TRBD1. CDR3 length: 18 amino acids. Losses at the gene ends were 0 bases for V and 3 bases for J; bases not matched to a gene: 12. CDR1 is SGHRS and CDR2 is YFSETQ in the germline V gene. Here the CDR3 DNA reads TGCGCCAGCAGCTTGGCGGGGACAGCGCTTTTCGGCTACAATGAGCAGTTCTTC. It is translated as CASSLAGTALFGYNEQFF.

The rearrangement uses TRBV28 and TRBJ2-1, with 11 bases that match TRBD1. The V gene's germline CDR1 is MDHEN and CDR2 SYDVKM. J was trimmed by 7 bases and V by 4 bases; bases with no gene match: 9. The CDR3 runs to 16 residues. CDR3 in amino acids: CASSSPAGTGGNEQFF. Here the CDR3 DNA reads TGTGCCAGCAGTTCCCCGGCCGGGACAGGGGGGAATGAGCAGTTCTTC.

There are a few counts of this clonotype. This chain uses TRBV5-1 with TRBJ2-3; TRBD2 matches at 11 bases. There are 16 residues in the CDR3. Germline-derived CDR1 and CDR2 are SGHRS and YFSETQ. With V trimmed by 3 bases and J by 4 bases, 7 bases remained unmatched. For the CDR3, the DNA is TGCGCCAGCAGCTCAGAACTAGCGGGAGATTCAGATACGCAGTATTTT. Protein: CASSSELAGDSDTQYF.

This clonotype occurred many times. This chain joins TRBV12-3 or TRBV12-4 and TRBJ2-2, with D tentatively TRBD2 (5 bases). The CDR3 spans 14 residues. Trimming removed 7 bases from V and 4 bases from J, with 13 bases in between. CDR3 in amino acids: CASTPSGPTGELFF. CDR3 coding DNA: TGTGCCAGCACCCCGAGCGGCCCCACCGGGGAGCTGTTTTTT.

This clonotype was counted a few times. The chain carries TRBV12-3 or TRBV12-4 and TRBJ2-3; 8 nucleotides match TRBD2. With V trimmed by 6 bases and J by 5 bases, 13 bases remained unmatched. The CDR3 has 16 residues. The CDR3 DNA follows: TGTGCCAGCAGGGGATTTCGGGGGGGGGCTGGAGATACGCAGTATTTT. Translated, it gives CASRGFRGGAGDTQYF.

This clonotype was found once. The V and J genes are TRBV7-2 and TRBJ2-4; D gene ambiguous. Trimming took 3 bases from V and 0 from J, leaving 6 bases between them. The germline V gene has CDR1 SGHTA and CDR2 FQGNSA. The CDR3 extends over 14 amino acids. The CDR3 protein is CASSFRLAKNIQYF. In DNA form, the CDR3 reads TGTGCCAGCAGCTTTCGACTAGCCAAAAACATTCAGTACTTC.